The 5 T cell receptor beta chains below come from one sample, sequenced in a study of immune cell composition in non-small cell lung cancer. Method: immunoSEQ multiplex PCR; TCRdb's copy keeps in-frame clones and lacks some. The data contain roughly 7,000 clones, around three quarters of them singletons. Sequencing was performed on lung tumor tissue. The receptors shown here come from a human donor with non-small cell lung cancer.

V gene TRBV6-5 combines with J gene TRBJ1-2; perhaps TRBD1 as D (6 bases). The CDR3 sequence is 14 residues long. CDR1 MNHEY and CDR2 SVGAGI come from the germline V gene. V lost 4 bases and J 8 bases, leaving 17 bases between the germline ends. CDR3 coding DNA: TGTGCCAGCAGTTTTGTCCAGGGGACGGGCGGCTACACCTTC. Translated: CASSFVQGTGGYTF.

This sequence joins TRBV5-6 and TRBJ2-5; 8 bases map to TRBD1. The end of the DNA aligns better with TRBJ2-7, so the J call may be wrong. This CDR3 spans 15 amino acids. Germline-derived CDR1 and CDR2 are SGHDT and YYEEEE. In nucleotides, the CDR3 is TGTGCCAGCAGCTTTTCGGACAGGGTCCTTCTCGAGCAGTACTTC. The encoded protein is CASSFSDRVLLEQYF.

The chain uses TRBV6-6 and TRBJ1-4; no clear D. This CDR3 comprises 14 residues. CDR1 and CDR2 from the germline V gene are MNHNY and SVGAGI (reference sequence). The germline V and J ends were trimmed by 6 bases and 1 base, with 9 bases remaining between them. In DNA, the CDR3 is TGTGCCAGCAGGCATATAGTAACTAATGAAAAACTGTTTTTT. It encodes CASRHIVTNEKLFF.

This chain links TRBV5-6 with TRBJ1-2; 8 positions match TRBD1. J gave up 0 bases and V 4 bases, and 17 bases lay outside the gene matches. This CDR3 has 19 residues. Per germline, CDR1 SGHDT and CDR2 YYEEEE. CDR3 sequence reads: CASSGGQGTAILTNYGYTF. The CDR3 DNA reads TGTGCCAGCAGCGGCGGACAGGGAACCGCTATCCTTACTAACTATGGCTACACCTTC.

Only a few counts were recorded for this clone. The V gene is TRBV2, the J gene TRBJ2-3, with 8 bases aligning to TRBD2. Per the germline V gene, CDR1 is SNHLY and CDR2 is FYNNEI. V lost 5 bases and J lost 2; bases outside the gene matches: 3. This CDR3 has 14 amino acids. CDR3 protein: CASSRGGDTDTQYF. The CDR3 coding sequence is TGTGCCAGCAGTCGGGGGGGCGACACAGATACGCAGTATTTT.